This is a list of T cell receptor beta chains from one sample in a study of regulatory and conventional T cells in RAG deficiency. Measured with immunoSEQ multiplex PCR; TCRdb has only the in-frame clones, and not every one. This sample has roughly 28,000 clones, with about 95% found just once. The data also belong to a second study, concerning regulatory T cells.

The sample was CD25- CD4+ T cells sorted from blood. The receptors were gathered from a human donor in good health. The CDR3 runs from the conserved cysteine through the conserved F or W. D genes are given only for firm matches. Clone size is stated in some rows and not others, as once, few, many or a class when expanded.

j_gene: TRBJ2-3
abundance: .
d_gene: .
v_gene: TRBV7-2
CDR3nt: TGTGCCAGCAGCTACCGGGTGGGGGGTACAGATACGCAGTATTTT
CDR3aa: CASSYRVGGTDTQYF

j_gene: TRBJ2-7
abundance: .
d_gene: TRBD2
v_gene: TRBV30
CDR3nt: TGTGCCGGAGCGGGGGCCTACGAGCAGTACTTC
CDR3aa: CAGAGAYEQYF

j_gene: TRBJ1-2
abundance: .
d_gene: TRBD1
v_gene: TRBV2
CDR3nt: TGTGCCAGCAGTGAATTTTATTTAGGGCAGGGGGATAGGTATGGCTACACCTTC
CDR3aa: CASSEFYLGQGDRYGYTF

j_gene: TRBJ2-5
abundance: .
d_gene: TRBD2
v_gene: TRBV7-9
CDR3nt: TGTGCCAGCAGCTTGGTCCGGGGGGGATACTTACAAGAGACCCAGTACTTC
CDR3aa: CASSLVRGGYLQETQYF

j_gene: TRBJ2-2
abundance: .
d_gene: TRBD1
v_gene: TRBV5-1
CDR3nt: TGCGCCAGCAACACGGACAGGGCTGGCGGGGAGCTGTTTTTT
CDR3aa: CASNTDRAGGELFF

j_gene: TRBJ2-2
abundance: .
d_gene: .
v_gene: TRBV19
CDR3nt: TGTGCCAGTAGTATCAGGGGTTCGAACACCGGGGAGCTGTTTTTT
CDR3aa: CASSIRGSNTGELFF

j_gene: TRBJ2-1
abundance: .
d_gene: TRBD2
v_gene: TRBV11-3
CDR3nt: TGTGCCAGCAGCTTGGGGACTAGCGGGGGGGGCTACAATGAGCAGTTCTTC
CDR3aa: CASSLGTSGGGYNEQFF

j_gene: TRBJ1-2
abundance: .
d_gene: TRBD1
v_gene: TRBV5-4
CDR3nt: TGTGCCAGCAGCCGGACAGGGATCTATGGCTACACCTTC
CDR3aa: CASSRTGIYGYTF

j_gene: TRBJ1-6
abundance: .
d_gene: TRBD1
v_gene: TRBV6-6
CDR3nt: TGTGCCAGCAGTTACATAGGACAGGATAATTCACCCCTCCACTTT
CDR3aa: CASSYIGQDNSPLHF

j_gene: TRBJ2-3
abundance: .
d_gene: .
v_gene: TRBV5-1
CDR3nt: TGCGCCAGCAGATCGGGACATCAGTCAGATACGCAGTATTTT
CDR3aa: CASRSGHQSDTQYF

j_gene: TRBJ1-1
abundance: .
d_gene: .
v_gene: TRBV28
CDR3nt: TGTGCCAGCATTACGGGATGGATGAACACTGAAGCTTTCTTT
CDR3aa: CASITGWMNTEAFF

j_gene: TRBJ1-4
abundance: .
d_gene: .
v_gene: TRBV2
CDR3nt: TGTGCCAGCAGCGACTCCAGTATAACTAATGAAAAACTGTTTTTT
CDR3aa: CASSDSSITNEKLFF

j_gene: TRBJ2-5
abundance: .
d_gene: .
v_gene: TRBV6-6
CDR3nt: TGTGCCAGCTCCTCGTGGGCGGAGACCCAGTACTTC
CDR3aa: CASSSWAETQYF

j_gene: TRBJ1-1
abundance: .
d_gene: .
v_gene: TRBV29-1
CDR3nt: TGCAGCGTGAACACGAGACATTCGAACACTGAAGCTTTCTTT
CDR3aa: CSVNTRHSNTEAFF

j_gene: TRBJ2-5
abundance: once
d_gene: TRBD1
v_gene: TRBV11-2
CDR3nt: TGTGCCAGCAGCCCCGGACAGGGCCCACAAGAGACCCAGTACTTC
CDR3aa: CASSPGQGPQETQYF

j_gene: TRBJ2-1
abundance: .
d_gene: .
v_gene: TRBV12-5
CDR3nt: TGTGCTAGTGGTTTGGCCAACGCAGGGGTCTACAATGAGCAGTTCTTC
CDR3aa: CASGLANAGVYNEQFF

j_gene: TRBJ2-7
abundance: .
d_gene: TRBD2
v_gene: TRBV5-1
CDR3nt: TGCGCCAGCAGCTCAAGCGGGACTTCCTACGAGCAGTACTTC
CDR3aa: CASSSSGTSYEQYF

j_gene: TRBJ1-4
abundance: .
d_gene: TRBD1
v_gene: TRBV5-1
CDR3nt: TGCGCCAGCAGCCGATCAGGGGGGATTACTGAAAAACTGTTTTTT
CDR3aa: CASSRSGGITEKLFF

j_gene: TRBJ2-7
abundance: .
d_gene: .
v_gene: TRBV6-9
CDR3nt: TGTGCCAGCCTTGACGGCCGAGGGTCCTACGAGCAGTACTTC
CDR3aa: CASLDGRGSYEQYF

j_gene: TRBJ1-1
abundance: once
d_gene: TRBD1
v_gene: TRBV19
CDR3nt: TGTGCCAGTAGGACACAGGGGATTTGGGACACTGAAGCTTTCTTT
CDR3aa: CASRTQGIWDTEAFF

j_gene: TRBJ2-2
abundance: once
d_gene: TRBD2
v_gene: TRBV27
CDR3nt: TGTGCCAGCAGCCGACCTAGCGGGGCTAACACCGGGGAGCTGTTTTTT
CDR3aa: CASSRPSGANTGELFF

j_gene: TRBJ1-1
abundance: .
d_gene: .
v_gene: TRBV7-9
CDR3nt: TGTGCCAGCAGCGATACGTCGGGAAACACTGAAGCTTTCTTT
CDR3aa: CASSDTSGNTEAFF

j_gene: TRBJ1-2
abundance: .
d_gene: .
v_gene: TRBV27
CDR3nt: TGTGCCAGCAGTTTAACCTACAGGGCCCAGTACTATGGCTACACCTTC
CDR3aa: CASSLTYRAQYYGYTF

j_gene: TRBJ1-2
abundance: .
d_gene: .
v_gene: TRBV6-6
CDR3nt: TGTGCCAGCAGTCGACGACAGGATGGCTACACCTTC
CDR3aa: CASSRRQDGYTF

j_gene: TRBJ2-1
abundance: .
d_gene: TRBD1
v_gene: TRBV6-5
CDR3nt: TGTGCCAGCAGAGGACAGGGACGAACCTACAATGAGCAGTTCTTC
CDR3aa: CASRGQGRTYNEQFF

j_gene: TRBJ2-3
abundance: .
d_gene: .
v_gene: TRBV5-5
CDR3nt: TGTGCCAGCGGACCGAGGGGCGGGGGCCCCACAGATACGCAGTATTTT
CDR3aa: CASGPRGGGPTDTQYF

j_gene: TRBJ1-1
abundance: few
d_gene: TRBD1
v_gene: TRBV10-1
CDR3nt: TGCGCCAGCAGCCAACAACAGGGGCAGGACACTGAAGCTTTCTTT
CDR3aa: CASSQQQGQDTEAFF

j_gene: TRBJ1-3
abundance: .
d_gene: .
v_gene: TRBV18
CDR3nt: TGTGCCAGCTCACCGACAATGTCTGGAAACACCATATATTTT
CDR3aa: CASSPTMSGNTIYF

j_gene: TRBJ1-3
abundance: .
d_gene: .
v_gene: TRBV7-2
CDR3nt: TGTGCCAGCAGCTGGGGAACGGGGAACACCATATATTTT
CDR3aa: CASSWGTGNTIYF

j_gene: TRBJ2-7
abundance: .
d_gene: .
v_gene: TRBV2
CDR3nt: TGTGCCAGCAAGTTCGACAGAAGCTCCTACGAGCAGTACTTC
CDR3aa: CASKFDRSSYEQYF

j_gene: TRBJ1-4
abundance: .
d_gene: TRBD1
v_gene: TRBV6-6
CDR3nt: TGTGCCAGCAGTTACCCTCCGGGACAGGGAAACGAAAAACTGTTTTTT
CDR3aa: CASSYPPGQGNEKLFF

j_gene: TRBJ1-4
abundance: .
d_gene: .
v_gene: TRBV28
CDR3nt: TGTGCCAGCAGCTTATTTACAGGGAATAATGAAAAACTGTTTTTT
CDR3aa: CASSLFTGNNEKLFF

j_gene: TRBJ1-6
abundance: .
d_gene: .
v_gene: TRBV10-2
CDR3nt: TGCGCCAGCAGGAAGACAGAAGGGTTGAGTTCACCCCTCCACTTT
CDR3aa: CASRKTEGLSSPLHF

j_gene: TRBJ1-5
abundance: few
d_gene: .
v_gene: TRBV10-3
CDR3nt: TGTGCCATCAGTGACTCGGGTGGGAATCAGCCCCAGCATTTT
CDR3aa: CAISDSGGNQPQHF

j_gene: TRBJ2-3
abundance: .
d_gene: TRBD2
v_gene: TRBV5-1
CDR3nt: TGCGCCAGCAGCTTAATAGCGGGGGGGTACACAGATACGCAGTATTTT
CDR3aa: CASSLIAGGYTDTQYF

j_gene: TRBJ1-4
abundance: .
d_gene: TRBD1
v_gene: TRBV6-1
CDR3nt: TGTGCCAGCAGTGAAGTGGGACAGGGGGTTCGAAAACTGTTTTTT
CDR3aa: CASSEVGQGVRKLFF

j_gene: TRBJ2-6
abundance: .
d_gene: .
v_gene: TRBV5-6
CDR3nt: TGTGCCAGCAGCTTTCGCAGGGCCTGGGCCAACGTCCTGACTTTC
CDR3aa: CASSFRRAWANVLTF

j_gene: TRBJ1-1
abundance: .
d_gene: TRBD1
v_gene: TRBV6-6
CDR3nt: TGTGCCAGCAGCGACAGGGGTACGAGCACTGAAGCTTTCTTT
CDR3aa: CASSDRGTSTEAFF

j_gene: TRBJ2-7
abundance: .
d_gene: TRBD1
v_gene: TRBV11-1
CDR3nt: TGTGCCAGCAGCTCGGGACAGAGAAGCTACGAGCAGTACTTC
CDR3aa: CASSSGQRSYEQYF